Reported below is one T cell receptor beta chain. Antigen unknown. Germline V gives CDR1 SGHNT, CDR2 YYREEE (reference sequence). There are 14 residues in the CDR3. Trimming shortened V by 0 bases and J by 0 bases, and 3 bases separated the two germline ends. They ran version v3.0 of the immunoSEQ assay at survey level. Using immunoSEQ multiplex PCR, the repertoire was profiled, and TCRdb retains in-frame clones only, with some absent. The data contain under 45,000 clones, roughly four fifths of them singletons. The sample is drawn from a study of long-term antiretroviral therapy in people with HIV. Broader study findings: Spans of CDR3 length were tighter for HIV repertoires than for controls. Pre-ART clonal expansions dominated every time point's repertoire.

This chain connects TRBV5-4 to TRBJ2-2; D not resolved. Source: unsorted PBMCs, taken 1 year after starting antiretroviral therapy. This clonotype was obtained from a man aged 18 to 30 with HIV. The DNA for the CDR3 is TGTGCCAGCAGCTTGGGACCGAACACCGGGGAGCTGTTTTTT. Encoded protein: CASSLGPNTGELFF.